This is a list of T cell receptor beta chains from one sample in a study of blood T cell repertoires in COVID-19. Sequencing was performed with immunoSEQ multiplex PCR; in TCRdb, only in-frame clones are kept and a portion is missing. The sample yields 200,000 or so clones, 88% seen once. Sequencing was performed on PBMCs or T cells enriched from blood (not recorded which). The receptors come from a woman in her 30s who had recovered from COVID-19. CDR3s leave out the opening cysteine and the closing phenylalanine or tryptophan. Each record gives: V gene, J gene, CDR3 protein.

>TRBV12-5|TRBJ1-1
ASGDRENTEAF
>TRBV6-5|TRBJ1-1
ASSYSTGEAF
>TRBV3-1/TRBV3-2|TRBJ1-1
ASSQGRQGGAF
>TRBV6-5|TRBJ1-1
ASSYSGMIPGSI
>TRBV27|TRBJ1-2
ASSLRPTNYGYT
>TRBV7-6|TRBJ2-7
ASSLAIGSGEQY
>TRBV19|TRBJ2-2
ASSSDTGELF
>TRBV4-1|TRBJ1-4
ASSQDQWFANEKLF
>TRBV19|TRBJ1-1
ASSMGRVTEAF
>TRBV19|TRBJ2-5
ASNTRGARVETQY
>TRBV7-8|TRBJ2-1
ASSLGFADTYNEQF
>TRBV12-3/TRBV12-4|TRBJ1-1
ASSVLRNTEAF
>TRBV2|TRBJ1-2
ASTDSLNYGYT